Presented here are 8 T cell receptor beta chains from one specimen sequenced in a study of blood T cell repertoires in COVID-19 (dated by TCRdb to about 2020). The method behind the library was the immunoSEQ multiplex PCR assay. TCRdb carries this immuneACCESS record with in-frame sequences only. Its versions omit some clonotypes, under half of them owing to an unresolved V gene in the studies checked, with the rest unexplained. Counted in this sample were some 200,000 clones; 65% to 90% of them appeared once. The top ten constitute about 10% of the sample. Sequenced: PBMCs or T cells enriched from blood (not recorded which). These receptors were collected from a man aged 35 to 55 who had recovered from COVID-19.

The CDR3 region has the DNA TGTGCCAGCAGCTTTGCGGGACAGGGGGGCCACAATGAGCAGTTCTTC. It specifies CASSFAGQGGHNEQFF. The chain combines TRBV7-6 with TRBJ2-1, with TRBD1 matching over 11 bases. J was trimmed by 5 bases and V by 3 bases; bases with no gene match: 6. CDR1 SGHVS and CDR2 FNYEAQ come from the germline V gene. This CDR3 has 16 amino acids.

The rearrangement joins TRBV6-5 to TRBJ1-6, with D possibly TRBD1 on 5 matching bases. CDR1 and CDR2 from the germline V gene are MNHEY and SVGAGI. The V end was cut by 2 bases, the J end by 2 bases, with 7 bases between. This CDR3 region has 15 residues. CDR3 residues: CASSYLGPYNSPLHF. CDR3 DNA: TGTGCCAGCAGTTACCTGGGGCCCTATAATTCACCCCTCCACTTT.

DNA of the CDR3: TGTGCCAGTAGTACGACTAGCACATACACAGATACGCAGTATTTT. Encoded protein: CASSTTSTYTDTQYF. This sequence joins TRBV19 and TRBJ2-3, with 7 bases that match TRBD2. This CDR3 contains 15 residues. CDR1 is LNHDA and CDR2 is SQIVND in the germline V gene (reference sequence). V lost 4 bases to trimming and J lost 2 bases; unmatched junction nucleotides: 6.

Comment on this clone: Other DNA sequences in this specimen translate into the identical CDR3. The chain couples TRBV7-2 to TRBJ1-2, with 10 bases matching TRBD1. The V gene end was trimmed by 4 bases and the J gene end by 5 bases; junction bases not matched to a gene: 10. CDR3 size: 16 residues. Germline V gene lookup returns CDR1 SGHTA and CDR2 FQGNSA. CDR3 sequence (DNA): TGTGCCAGCAGCTGGCGGACAGGGGGAACTCAATATGGCTACACCTTC. Translated: CASSWRTGGTQYGYTF.

The gene calls are TRBV4-1 and TRBJ2-1, with 10 bases identical to TRBD2. CDR1 and CDR2 (germline): MGHRA, YSYEKL. The CDR3 length is 16 residues. With 2 bases clipped from V and 8 bases from J, the junction kept 9 bases outside the gene matches. CDR3 sequence: CASSQSRLAGVDEQFF. CDR3 nucleotides: TGCGCCAGCAGCCAAAGTCGCCTAGCGGGAGTGGATGAGCAGTTCTTC.

The chain links TRBV3-1 (or the pseudogene TRBV3-2) to TRBJ1-4; a possible D gene is TRBD1 (6 bases). The germline CDR1 and CDR2 sequences are LGHDT and YNNKEL (reference sequence). The CDR3 has 14 amino acids. The V and J ends lost 2 bases and 6 bases respectively, with 10 bases between them. The CDR3 loop is CASSQRGGDEKLFF. CDR3 nucleotides: TGTGCCAGCAGCCAAAGAGGGGGGGATGAAAAACTGTTTTTT.

This chain joins TRBV7-9 and TRBJ1-4, with D perhaps matching TRBD1 (6 bases). Trimming removed 5 bases from V and 3 bases from J, with 13 bases in between. CDR1 is SEHNR and CDR2 is FQNEAQ in the germline V gene (reference sequence). CDR3 length: 15 residues. CDR3 DNA: TGTGCCAGCAGCACCTCGGACAGATCTAATGAAAAACTGTTTTTT. Encoded protein: CASSTSDRSNEKLFF.

This chain connects TRBV9 to TRBJ2-5; the D gene is possibly TRBD1 (6 bases). Germline lookup yields CDR1 SGDLS and CDR2 YYNGEE. V lost 6 bases and J 2 bases, leaving 11 bases between the germline ends. The CDR3 contains 13 residues. The CDR3 nucleotides are TGTGCCAGCAACCGTGGACAGCAAGAGACCCAGTACTTC. Translated: CASNRGQQETQYF.